This TCR beta chain comes out of a study of regulatory T cells in long-lasting Graves disease. Findings and caveats of the study: New patients shared about a thousand public clonotypes, fewer than the 2,741 shared by persistent patients. Persistent disease was associated with favored TRBV28 usage and with favored use of TRBJ1-2 and TRBJ2-5.

The CDR3 runs to 15 residues. The V end was cut by 7 bases, the J end by 0 bases, with 15 bases between. In germline, CDR1 is LGHNT, CDR2 FRNRAP. HTBI primers from iRepertoire and Arm-PCR of CDR3 regions yielded the TCR beta libraries. One entry per CDR3 protein results from TCRdb running MiXCR on the multiplex PCR reads. The sample lists about 460,000 distinct CDR3 sequences, 20% to 25% seen once, with under 15% in the top ten. Time point noted: persistent/refractory GD, antithyroid drugs over 5 years with positive TRAb. TCR sequences were obtained from RNA taken from PBMCs. A peripheral blood sample, approximately 10 milliliters in volume, was drawn into EDTA tubes. This clonotype was seen at least ten times. No antigen is known for it.

The material sequenced was peripheral blood mononuclear cells (PBMCs), taken when the disease was refractory, from a patient treated with antithyroid drugs. V is TRBV12-5 and J is TRBJ1-1; D remains unclear. This receptor was identified in a female donor with Graves disease. The CDR3 coding sequence is TGTGCTAGTGCTCCTACGCTATTTATGAACACTGAAGCTTTCTTT. Its translation is CASAPTLFMNTEAFF.